This T cell receptor (beta chain) was documented in a study of identical twins. This clonotype was seen a handful of times. TCRdb re-called the 5' RACE reads through MiXCR, storing one row per CDR3 protein. The profile shows about 720,000 distinct CDR3 sequences, 8.5% to 9.5% of them singletons. The CDR3 loop spans 15 amino acids. With V trimmed by 2 bases and J by 6 bases, 8 bases remained unmatched. CDR1 and CDR2 (germline): MNHEY, SVGEGT. The same specimen was also included in a second study, on yellow fever vaccine responses in identical twins.

The chain couples TRBV6-2 or TRBV6-3 to TRBJ2-5, with 8 nucleotides matching TRBD2. The TCR comes from a woman aged 18-29 years in good health. Specimen: PBMCs. The CDR3 DNA is TGTGCCAGCAGTTACGTAGCGGGAAGAAGCAAGACCCAGTACTTC. Encoded protein: CASSYVAGRSKTQYF.